Shown below are 14 T cell receptor beta chains from a single sample sequenced in a study of T-cell memory formation after mild COVID-19. Via MiXCR, TCRdb re-called the 5' RACE reads, giving one row per CDR3 protein. This sample yields about 140,000 distinct CDR3 sequences, of which 11% to 15% are seen a single time; 25% to 30% belongs to the top ten. What was sequenced was PBMCs or a T cell subset sorted from them (not recorded which). All receptors derive from an adult woman who had mild COVID-19 (a few samples of this study predate the infection). Cell type and time point are not known.

This clonotype was picked up a small number of times. The genes are TRBV7-8 and TRBJ1-1, with D perhaps matching TRBD1 (6 bases). Germline CDR1 and CDR2: SGHVS and FQNEAQ. V was cut by 5 bases and J by 2 bases, with 15 bases left in between. The CDR3 is 15 residues long. The CDR3 DNA sequence: TGTGCCAGCAGCCAATTGGGGGGCTCAAACACTGAAGCTTTCTTT. Translated, it gives CASSQLGGSNTEAFF.

The gene calls are TRBV12-3 or TRBV12-4 and TRBJ2-3, with 8 nucleotides matching TRBD2. The CDR3 covers 14 residues. V gave up 3 bases and J gave up 1 base; unmatched junction bases: 0. CDR3 coding DNA: TGTGCCAGCAGTTTGCGGGAGGGCACAGATACGCAGTATTTT. This gives the protein CASSLREGTDTQYF.

This clonotype has a handful of counts. This rearrangement joins TRBV7-9 to TRBJ1-2; TRBD1 agrees at 7 bases. The CDR3 runs to 13 residues. The germline V gene has CDR1 SEHNR and CDR2 FQNEAQ (reference sequence). Trimming at V came to 5 bases and at J to 13 bases, leaving 13 bases not matched to a gene. The CDR3 region has the DNA TGTGCCAGCAGCCCCACGGAGACAGGGCCCTTCACCTTC. This gives the protein CASSPTETGPFTF.

This clonotype has more than one count but fewer than ten. This chain joins TRBV6-4 and TRBJ1-4; a possible D gene is TRBD1 (6 bases). CDR3 length: 17 residues. Trimming cost V 2 bases and J 3 bases, with 16 bases left between them. Germline CDR1 is MRHNA and CDR2 is SNTAGT. CDR3 sequence (DNA): TGTGCCAGCAGTGACCTCAAGTACAGGGCTTCTAATGAAAAACTGTTTTTT. Translating gives CASSDLKYRASNEKLFF.

J is TRBJ2-7 and V is TRBV24-1, with a weak D call TRBD1 (5 bases). This CDR3 contains 13 residues. Trimming shortened V by 0 bases and J by 6 bases, and 8 bases separated the two germline ends. Looked up from germline, CDR1 is KGHDR and CDR2 is SFDVKD. The CDR3 loop is CATSDLRQGEQYF. CDR3 nucleotides: TGTGCCACCAGTGATTTGCGGCAGGGCGAGCAGTACTTC.

This clonotype showed up just a few times. This chain links TRBV11-2 with TRBJ1-1, with D possibly TRBD1 on 5 matching bases. Looked up from germline, CDR1 is SGHAT and CDR2 is FQNNGV. V was clipped by 5 bases and J by 6 bases, with 22 bases between them. This CDR3 has 16 amino acids. The CDR3 sequence is CASSPTGTRPQPEAFF. The CDR3, as DNA: TGTGCCAGCAGCCCAACCGGGACGAGACCCCAACCTGAAGCTTTCTTT.

This clonotype occurred many times. This chain connects TRBV12-3 or TRBV12-4 to TRBJ2-1; no definite D call. The ends were cut back, 3 bases at V and 7 bases at J, with 10 bases in the middle. The CDR3 has 13 amino acids. This chain's CDR3 is CASSLTTPNEQFF. Written as DNA, the CDR3 is TGTGCCAGCAGTTTGACCACTCCAAATGAGCAGTTCTTC.

Ten or more counts support this clonotype. The V gene is TRBV9, the J gene TRBJ2-1; D is possibly TRBD1 or TRBD2 (5 bases each). The CDR3 is 17 residues long. With 4 bases removed from V and 7 bases from J, the gap between germline ends came to 24 bases. The germline gives CDR1 SGDLS, CDR2 YYNGEE. CDR3 in amino acids: CASSLPRGAGPLNEQFF. The CDR3 region has the DNA TGTGCCAGCAGCCTTCCCAGAGGGGCAGGGCCTCTGAATGAGCAGTTCTTC.

This chain connects TRBV6-2 or TRBV6-3 to TRBJ1-1, with D uncertain. There are 11 residues in the CDR3. V was pared by 0 bases and J by 8 bases, with 4 bases between. Germline V lookup: CDR1 MNHEY, CDR2 SVGEGT. The CDR3 coding sequence is TGTGCCAGCAGTTACTCTGACGAAGCTTTCTTT. It yields the protein CASSYSDEAFF.

This clonotype was seen only a few times. This chain joins TRBV7-9 and TRBJ2-1; D remains unclear. The germline CDR1 and CDR2 sequences are SEHNR and FQNEAQ (reference sequence). This CDR3 region has 12 residues. V was shortened by 2 bases and J by 10 bases, with 9 bases between the two germline ends. The CDR3, as DNA: TGTGCCAGCAGCTTAACCCAACGGGAGCAGTTCTTC. Translating it yields CASSLTQREQFF.

This clonotype was seen a few times. The chain uses TRBV7-6 and TRBJ2-1, with 7 nucleotides matching TRBD1. This CDR3 spans 15 amino acids. V dropped 5 bases and J dropped 3; count of bases not matched to a gene: 7. Looked up from germline, CDR1 is SGHVS and CDR2 is FNYEAQ. DNA for the CDR3: TGTGCCAGCAGCCAGTATCGGGACAGCTACAATGAGCAGTTCTTC. Its translation is CASSQYRDSYNEQFF.

This clonotype was detected a few times. The V and J genes are TRBV27 and TRBJ1-5; no definite D call. Trimming stripped 3 bases from V and 5 bases from J, with 8 bases between. This CDR3 spans 13 amino acids. From germline, CDR1 is MNHEY and CDR2 SMNVEV (reference sequence). The CDR3 coding sequence is TGTGCCAGCAGTTTTTATATCGATCAGCCCCAGCATTTT. Translation gives CASSFYIDQPQHF.

V is TRBV7-3 and J is TRBJ2-2, with 8 bases that match TRBD2. The V gene end was trimmed by 2 bases and the J gene end by 6 bases; junction bases not matched to a gene: 8. The CDR3 spans 16 residues. Germline assignment: CDR1 SGHTA and CDR2 FQGTGA. The DNA for the CDR3 is TGTGCCAGCAGCTTATGGTCGGGAGGGCCGGCCGGGGAGCTGTTTTTT. It yields the protein CASSLWSGGPAGELFF.

This clonotype occurred a few times. The CDR3 coding sequence is TGTGCCAGCAGCTTAACCTCCTATGGCTACACCTTC. It yields the protein CASSLTSYGYTF. This chain connects TRBV13 to TRBJ1-2; D unclear. Trimming pared 2 bases from V and 4 bases from J, leaving 5 bases between. Germline V gene data show CDR1 as PRHDT and CDR2 as FYEKMQ (reference sequence). CDR3 length: 12 residues.